These 21 T cell receptor beta chains share one sample of origin, sequenced in a study of cytomegalovirus exposure and HLA in healthy donors. The PCR made use of 60 Vbeta and 13 Jbeta primers. Only in-frame clones appear in the TCRdb table, and some are missing; sequencing was by immunoSEQ multiplex PCR. The table lists around 75,000 clones, approximately 80% of them singletons. Material: PBMCs. Receptors were obtained from a man between 40 and 49 years old in good health and CMV-seronegative.

The CDR3 DNA is TGTGCCAGCAGCCCCTCCCCGGGTGATATGGTTTATTGGGCTAATGAAAAACTGTTTTTT. It encodes CASSPSPGDMVYWANEKLFF. The chain couples TRBV5-4 to TRBJ1-4; D remains ambiguous. The CDR3 runs 20 residues. The germline V gene has CDR1 SGHNT and CDR2 YYREEE (reference sequence). The V and J ends lost 4 bases and 3 bases respectively, with 28 bases between them.

The CDR3 loop is CASSSGQANTGELFF. CDR3 sequence (DNA): TGTGCCAGCAGCTCGGGACAGGCGAACACCGGGGAGCTGTTTTTT. The gene calls are TRBV5-6 and TRBJ2-2, with 8 bases aligning to TRBD1. In germline, CDR1 is SGHDT, CDR2 YYEEEE. The ends lost 3 bases at V and 0 bases at J; junction bases unmatched: 1. The CDR3 contains 15 residues.

The chain joins TRBV10-3 to TRBJ2-7, with TRBD2 matching over 10 bases. The CDR3 totals 14 residues. V gave up 6 bases and J gave up 3 bases; unmatched junction bases: 5. Germline values: CDR1 ENHRY, CDR2 SYGVKD. The CDR3 DNA is TGTGCCATCAGACCTACTAGCGGGGTCTACGAGCAGTACTTC. Its protein is CAIRPTSGVYEQYF.

V and J are TRBV4-2 and TRBJ2-7; 10 positions agree with TRBD1. This CDR3 is built from 17 residues. Germline values: CDR1 LGHNA, CDR2 YNFKEQ. V shed 1 base and J 5 bases; nucleotides not matched to a gene: 11. CDR3 sequence reads: CASSQGAGQGPFDEQYF. CDR3 sequence (DNA): TGTGCCAGCAGCCAAGGAGCGGGACAGGGGCCCTTTGACGAGCAGTACTTC.

The gene calls are TRBV4-2 and TRBJ1-2; no clear D. Trimming took off 5 bases at V and 4 bases at J, with 17 bases between the two ends. Germline V gives CDR1 LGHNA, CDR2 YNFKEQ. The CDR3 covers 15 residues. The CDR3 loop is CASSTSKYSGYGYTF. In DNA, the CDR3 is TGTGCCAGCAGCACATCCAAATACTCGGGCTATGGCTACACCTTC.

The chain links TRBV5-1 to TRBJ1-5; 9 bases are shared with TRBD1. The CDR3 covers 15 residues. Looked up from germline, CDR1 is SGHRS and CDR2 is YFSETQ. Losses at the gene ends were 0 bases for V and 2 bases for J; bases not matched to a gene: 0. The CDR3 nucleotides read TGCGCCAGCAGCTTGGGGACAGGGGGCAATCAGCCCCAGCATTTT. This encodes CASSLGTGGNQPQHF.

The rearrangement uses TRBV5-8 and TRBJ1-2, with 11 bases aligning to TRBD1. CDR3 length: 17 amino acids. Germline CDR1 SGHTS, CDR2 YDEGEE. The V gene end was trimmed by 6 bases and the J gene end by 8 bases; junction bases not matched to a gene: 18. CDR3 DNA: TGTGCCAGCACCGTCTTCGGGGGGACAGGGGGAAGAAAAGGCTACACCTTC. Translation gives CASTVFGGTGGRKGYTF.

The chain recombines TRBV29-1 with TRBJ2-5, with D possibly matching TRBD1 (5 bases). Trimming pared 6 bases from V and 5 bases from J, leaving 10 bases between. Germline V gene sequence: CDR1 SQVTM, CDR2 ANQGSEA. The CDR3 extends over 11 amino acids. The CDR3 nucleotides read TGCAGCGTGGCCCCAGGGGAGACCCAGTACTTC. The encoded protein is CSVAPGETQYF.

The J gene is TRBJ1-5, the V gene TRBV15, with 10 bases matching TRBD1. CDR3 size: 15 residues. Trimming at V came to 3 bases and at J to 1 base, leaving 0 bases not matched to a gene. Per germline, CDR1 LNHNV and CDR2 YYDKDF (reference sequence). The CDR3 nucleotides are TGTGCCACCAGCAGGACAGGGGGCAGCAATCAGCCCCAGCATTTT. Its translation is CATSRTGGSNQPQHF.

This clone has just a few counts. The chain has TRBV12-5 and TRBJ1-5; a weak D match, TRBD1 (5 bases). From germline, CDR1 is LGHNT and CDR2 FRNRAP. There are 13 residues in the CDR3. Trimming pared 6 bases from V and 3 bases from J, leaving 9 bases between. The CDR3 DNA is TGTGCTAGTGGAGACAGTAACAATCAGCCCCAGCATTTT. This translates into CASGDSNNQPQHF.

The V gene is TRBV9, the J gene TRBJ1-2, with TRBD1 matching over 12 bases. Germline-derived CDR1 and CDR2 are SGDLS and YYNGEE. J lost 6 bases, V lost 3 bases, and 3 bases had no gene match. The CDR3 runs to 14 residues. DNA of the CDR3: TGTGCCAGCAGCGCGGGGACAGGGGGCCATGGCTACACCTTC. Translated: CASSAGTGGHGYTF.

The chain carries TRBV18 and TRBJ1-4; 7 positions match TRBD1. CDR3 length: 15 residues. V shed 1 base and J 8 bases; nucleotides not matched to a gene: 7. Germline V gene sequence: CDR1 KGHSH, CDR2 LQKENI. The CDR3 DNA is TGTGCCAGCTCACCACAGACAGGGATGGGGGAAAAACTGTTTTTT. It is translated as CASSPQTGMGEKLFF.

The chain joins TRBV7-3 to TRBJ2-5; 7 bases are shared with TRBD1. Trimming removed 2 bases from V and 5 bases from J; junction bases left unmatched: 8. The CDR3 consists of 15 residues. CDR1 and CDR2 (germline): SGHTA, FQGTGA. The CDR3 sequence: CASSLGTAPGETQYF. The CDR3 DNA sequence: TGTGCCAGCAGCTTAGGGACAGCTCCCGGCGAGACCCAGTACTTC. Filled out from reference TRBV7-3 and TRBJ2-5, the complete variable domain reads GAGVSQTPSNKVTEKGKYVELRCDPISGHTALYWYRQSLGQGPEFLIYFQGTGAADDSGLPNDRFFAVRPEGSVSTLKIQRTERGDSAVYLCASSLGTAPGETQYFGPGTRLLVL.

This chain joins TRBV28 and TRBJ1-2, with 8 bases that match TRBD1. The J segment lost 4 bases and the V segment lost 5 bases, leaving 6 bases of the junction unmatched. This CDR3 has 14 amino acids. Germline V gene lookup returns CDR1 MDHEN and CDR2 SYDVKM. The CDR3 region is CASSPDRAGYGYTF. For the CDR3, the DNA is TGTGCCAGCAGTCCGGACAGGGCAGGCTATGGCTACACCTTC.

This clone was seen a single time. The gene calls are TRBV7-8 and TRBJ1-5; D is uncertain. Germline CDR1 is SGHVS and CDR2 is FQNEAQ. Trimming pared 3 bases from V and 2 bases from J, leaving 11 bases between. CDR3 length equals 15 residues. As DNA, the CDR3 is TGTGCCAGCAGCTTCGGACGGGGAGGCAATCAGCCCCAGCATTTT. It encodes CASSFGRGGNQPQHF.

This clone was counted a single time. This chain uses TRBV5-1 with TRBJ2-2; perhaps TRBD2 as D (6 bases). Germline assignment: CDR1 SGHRS and CDR2 YFSETQ. This CDR3 contains 14 residues. The V and J ends lost 7 bases and 7 bases respectively, with 17 bases between them. The CDR3 loop reads CASRLGGESGELFF. CDR3 DNA sequence: TGCGCCAGCCGCCTGGGCGGGGAAAGCGGGGAGCTGTTTTTT.

The V and J genes are TRBV19 and TRBJ1-4; D gene ambiguous. Germline lookup yields CDR1 LNHDA and CDR2 SQIVND (reference sequence). This CDR3 spans 14 amino acids. Deletions cut 5 bases from V and 8 bases from J, with 15 bases between. The CDR3 is CASSAGVYGEKLFF. CDR3 sequence (DNA): TGTGCCAGTAGTGCGGGAGTTTACGGGGAAAAACTGTTTTTT.

This chain uses TRBV2 with TRBJ1-2, with a tentative D call TRBD1 (5 bases). Trimming left V 8 bases short and J 4 bases short, with 17 bases between. From germline, CDR1 is SNHLY and CDR2 FYNNEI. This CDR3 has 14 amino acids. Here the CDR3 DNA reads TGTGCCAGCGGGGGGAGCCTCGCCCTCTATGGCTACACCTTC. This encodes CASGGSLALYGYTF.

The sample holds a few counts of this clone. The chain employs TRBV29-1 and TRBJ2-5; D unresolved. This CDR3 is 11 amino acids long. Germline CDR1 and CDR2: SQVTM and ANQGSEA. With 4 bases removed from V and 3 bases from J, the gap between germline ends came to 6 bases. The chain's CDR3 is CSVVPEETQYF. CDR3 DNA sequence: TGCAGCGTTGTCCCCGAAGAGACCCAGTACTTC.

The chain links TRBV11-1 to TRBJ2-5; 7 bases are shared with TRBD2. Germline-derived CDR1 and CDR2 are SGHAT and FQDESV (reference sequence). With 5 bases clipped from V and 7 bases from J, the junction kept 13 bases outside the gene matches. The CDR3 has 15 amino acids. The CDR3 sequence is CASSRPGREVGTQYF. The CDR3 DNA sequence: TGTGCCAGCAGCCGGCCGGGACGGGAGGTAGGGACCCAGTACTTC.

J is TRBJ2-1 and V is TRBV5-1, with 7 bases lining up with TRBD1. CDR3 size: 16 residues. Germline trimming cut 4 bases from V and 1 base from J; bases unmatched to any gene: 8. Germline CDR1 and CDR2: SGHRS and YFSETQ. The CDR3 nucleotides are TGCGCCAGCAGCCTCCCCGGACAGGTGTCCTACAATGAGCAGTTCTTC. The encoded protein is CASSLPGQVSYNEQFF.